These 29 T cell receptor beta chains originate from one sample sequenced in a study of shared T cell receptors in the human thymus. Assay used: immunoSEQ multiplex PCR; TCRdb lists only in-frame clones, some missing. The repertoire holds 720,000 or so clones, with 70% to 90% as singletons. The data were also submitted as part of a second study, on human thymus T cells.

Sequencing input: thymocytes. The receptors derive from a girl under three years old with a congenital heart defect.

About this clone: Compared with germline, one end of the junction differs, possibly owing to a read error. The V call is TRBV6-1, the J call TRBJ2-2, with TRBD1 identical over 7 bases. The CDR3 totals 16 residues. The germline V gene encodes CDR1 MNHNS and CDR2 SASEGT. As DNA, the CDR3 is TGTGCCAGCAGTGATTTATGGGGACAGAACACCGAGGAGCTGTTTTTT. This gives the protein CASSDLWGQNTEELFF.

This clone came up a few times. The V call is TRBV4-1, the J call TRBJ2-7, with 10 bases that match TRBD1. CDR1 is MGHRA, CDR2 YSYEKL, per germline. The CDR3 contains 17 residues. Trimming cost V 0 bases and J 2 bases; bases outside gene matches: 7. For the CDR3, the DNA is TGCGCCAGCAGCCAAGACTGGACAGGGGGTAGCACCTACGAGCAGTACTTC. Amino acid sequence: CASSQDWTGGSTYEQYF.

For the CDR3, the DNA is TGTGCCAGCAGTATTGGACAGGGCCCTAATCAGCCCCAGCATTTT. Its translation is CASSIGQGPNQPQHF. The rearrangement joins TRBV28 to TRBJ1-5, with TRBD1 matching over 8 bases. Germline CDR1 is MDHEN and CDR2 is SYDVKM. V was clipped by 5 bases and J by 4 bases; unmatched bases: 7. The CDR3 is 15 residues long. The variable domain in full, completed from reference TRBV28 and TRBJ1-5, reads DVKVTQSSRYLVKRTGEKVFLECVQDMDHENMFWYRQDPGLGLRLIYFSYDVKMKEKGDIPEGYSVSREKKERFSLILESASTNQTSMYLCASSIGQGPNQPQHFGDGTRLSIL.

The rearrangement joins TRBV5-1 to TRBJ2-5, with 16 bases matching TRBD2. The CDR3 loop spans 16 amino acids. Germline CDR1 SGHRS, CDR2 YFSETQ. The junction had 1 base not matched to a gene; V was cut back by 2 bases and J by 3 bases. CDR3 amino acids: CASSFGTSGGEETQYF. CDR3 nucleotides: TGCGCCAGCAGCTTCGGGACTAGCGGGGGGGAAGAGACCCAGTACTTC.

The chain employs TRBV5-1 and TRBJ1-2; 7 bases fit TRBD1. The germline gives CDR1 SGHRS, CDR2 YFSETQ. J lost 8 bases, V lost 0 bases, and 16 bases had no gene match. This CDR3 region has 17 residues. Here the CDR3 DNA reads TGCGCCAGCAGCTTGGGGAACCAGGGGGTCGGACATACGGGCTACACCTTC. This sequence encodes CASSLGNQGVGHTGYTF. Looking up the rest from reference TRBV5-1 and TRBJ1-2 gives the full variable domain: KAGVTQTPRYLIKTRGQQVTLSCSPISGHRSVSWYQQTPGQGLQFLFEYFSETQRNKGNFPGRFSGRQFSNSRSEMNVSTLELGDSALYLCASSLGNQGVGHTGYTFGSGTRLTVV.

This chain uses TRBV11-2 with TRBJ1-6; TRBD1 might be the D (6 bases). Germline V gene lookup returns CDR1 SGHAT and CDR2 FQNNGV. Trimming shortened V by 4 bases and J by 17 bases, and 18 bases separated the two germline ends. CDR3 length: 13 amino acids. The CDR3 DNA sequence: TGTGCCAGCAGCTCGACAGGCGGGGGCAATTTCCACTTT. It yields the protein CASSSTGGGNFHF.

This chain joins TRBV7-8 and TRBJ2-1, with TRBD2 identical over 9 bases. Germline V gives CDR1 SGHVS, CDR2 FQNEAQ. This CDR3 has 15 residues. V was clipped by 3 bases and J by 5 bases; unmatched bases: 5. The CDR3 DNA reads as TGTGCCAGCAGCTTCCTAGCGGGGTATGACAATGAGCAGTTCTTC. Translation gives CASSFLAGYDNEQFF. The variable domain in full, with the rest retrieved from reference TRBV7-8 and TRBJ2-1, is GAGVSQSPRYKVAKRGQDVALRCDPISGHVSLFWYQQALGQGPEFLTYFQNEAQLDKSGLPSDRFFAERPEGSVSTLKIQRTQQEDSAVYLCASSFLAGYDNEQFFGPGTRLTVL.

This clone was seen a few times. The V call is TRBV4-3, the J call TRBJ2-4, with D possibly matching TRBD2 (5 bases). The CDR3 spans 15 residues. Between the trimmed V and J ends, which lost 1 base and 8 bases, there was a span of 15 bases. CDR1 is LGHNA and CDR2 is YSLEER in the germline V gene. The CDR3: CASSQVRERADIQYF. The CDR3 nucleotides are TGCGCCAGCAGCCAAGTTCGAGAGAGGGCAGACATTCAGTACTTC.

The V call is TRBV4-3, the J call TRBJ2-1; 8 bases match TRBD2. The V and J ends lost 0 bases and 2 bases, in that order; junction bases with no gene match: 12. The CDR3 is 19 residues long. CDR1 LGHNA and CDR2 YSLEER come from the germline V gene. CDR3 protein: CASSQEGLLLAGAYNEQFF. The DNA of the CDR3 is TGCGCCAGCAGCCAAGAAGGGTTGCTTCTAGCGGGTGCCTACAATGAGCAGTTCTTC.

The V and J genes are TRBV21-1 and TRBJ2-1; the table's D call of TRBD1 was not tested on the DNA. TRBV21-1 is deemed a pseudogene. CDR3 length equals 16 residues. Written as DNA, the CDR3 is TGTGCCAGCAGATACTCCGGACAGTTTTCCTACAATGAGCAGTTCTTC. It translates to CASRYSGQFSYNEQFF.

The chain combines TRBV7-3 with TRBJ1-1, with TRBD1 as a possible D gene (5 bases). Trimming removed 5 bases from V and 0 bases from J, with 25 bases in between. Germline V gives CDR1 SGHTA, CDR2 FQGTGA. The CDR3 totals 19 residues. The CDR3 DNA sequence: TGTGCCAGCAGCCCGTCCTACAGGTTCCTATACGCTTTGAACACTGAAGCTTTCTTT. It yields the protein CASSPSYRFLYALNTEAFF.

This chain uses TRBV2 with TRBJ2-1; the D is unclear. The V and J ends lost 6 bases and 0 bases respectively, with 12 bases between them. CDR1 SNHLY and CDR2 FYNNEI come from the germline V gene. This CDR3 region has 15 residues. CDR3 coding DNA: TGTGCCAGCAGAGAGAATTGGAGCTCCTACAATGAGCAGTTCTTC. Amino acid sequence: CASRENWSSYNEQFF.

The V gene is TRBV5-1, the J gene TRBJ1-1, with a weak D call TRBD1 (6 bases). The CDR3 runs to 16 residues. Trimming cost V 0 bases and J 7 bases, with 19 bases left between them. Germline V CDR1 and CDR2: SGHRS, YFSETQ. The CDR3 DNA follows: TGCGCCAGCAGCTTGGGGGACACACCTAAAGGGGATGAAGCTTTCTTT. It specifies CASSLGDTPKGDEAFF.

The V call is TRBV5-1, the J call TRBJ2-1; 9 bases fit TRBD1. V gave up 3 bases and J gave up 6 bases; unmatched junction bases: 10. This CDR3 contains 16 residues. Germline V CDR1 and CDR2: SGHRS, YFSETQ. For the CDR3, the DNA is TGCGCCAGCAGCTGGGGGGACAGGGCGAGGGCCAATGAGCAGTTCTTC. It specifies CASSWGDRARANEQFF.

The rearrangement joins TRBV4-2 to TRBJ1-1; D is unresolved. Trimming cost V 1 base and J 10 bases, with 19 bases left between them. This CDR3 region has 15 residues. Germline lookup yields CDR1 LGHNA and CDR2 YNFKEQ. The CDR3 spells CASSQAAQTSTPAFF. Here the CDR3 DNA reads TGTGCCAGCAGCCAAGCAGCACAGACAAGCACCCCAGCTTTCTTT.

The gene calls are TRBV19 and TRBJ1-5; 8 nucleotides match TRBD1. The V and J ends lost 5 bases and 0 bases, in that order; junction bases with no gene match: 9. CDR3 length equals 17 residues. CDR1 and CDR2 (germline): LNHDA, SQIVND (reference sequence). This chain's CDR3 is CASSGGRGLGSNQPQHF. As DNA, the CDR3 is TGTGCCAGTAGTGGCGGCAGGGGGCTTGGTAGCAATCAGCCCCAGCATTTT.

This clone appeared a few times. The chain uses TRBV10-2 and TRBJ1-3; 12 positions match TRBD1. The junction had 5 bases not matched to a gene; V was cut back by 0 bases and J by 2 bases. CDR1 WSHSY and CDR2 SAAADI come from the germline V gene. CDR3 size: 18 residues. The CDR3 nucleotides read TGCGCCAGCAGTGAGTCTCTGGGGACAGGGGGCACTGGAAACACCATATATTTT. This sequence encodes CASSESLGTGGTGNTIYF.

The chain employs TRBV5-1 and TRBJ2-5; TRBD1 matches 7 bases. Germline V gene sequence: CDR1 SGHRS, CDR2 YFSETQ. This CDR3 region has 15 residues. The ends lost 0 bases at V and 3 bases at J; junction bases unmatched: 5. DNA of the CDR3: TGCGCCAGCAGCTTGGTAGCAGGGGGTGAAGAGACCCAGTACTTC. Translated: CASSLVAGGEETQYF.

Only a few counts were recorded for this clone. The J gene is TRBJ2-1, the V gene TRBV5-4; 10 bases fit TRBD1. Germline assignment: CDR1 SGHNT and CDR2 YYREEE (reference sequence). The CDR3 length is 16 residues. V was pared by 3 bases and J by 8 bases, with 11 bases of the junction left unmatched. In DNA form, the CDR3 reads TGTGCCAGCAGCTCCACCGACAGGGGGCGGGGACATGAGCAGTTCTTC. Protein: CASSSTDRGRGHEQFF.

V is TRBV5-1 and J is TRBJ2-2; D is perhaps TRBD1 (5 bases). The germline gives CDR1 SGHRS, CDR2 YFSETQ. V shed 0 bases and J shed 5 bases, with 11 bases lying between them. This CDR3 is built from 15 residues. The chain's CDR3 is CASSLVDRPTGELFF. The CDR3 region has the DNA TGCGCCAGCAGCTTGGTCGACAGACCGACCGGGGAGCTGTTTTTT.

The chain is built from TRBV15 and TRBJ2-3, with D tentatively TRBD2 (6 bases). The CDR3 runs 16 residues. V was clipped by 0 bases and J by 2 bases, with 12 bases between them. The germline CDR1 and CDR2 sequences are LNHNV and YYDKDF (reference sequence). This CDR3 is CATSRDGWTITDTQYF. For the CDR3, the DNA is TGTGCCACCAGCAGAGATGGTTGGACTATCACAGATACGCAGTATTTT.

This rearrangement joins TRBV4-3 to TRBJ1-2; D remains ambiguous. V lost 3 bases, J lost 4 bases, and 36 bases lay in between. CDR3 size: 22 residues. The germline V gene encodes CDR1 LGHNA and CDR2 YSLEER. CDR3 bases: TGCGCCAGCAGCCACCAAACCTGGTTCGGTACAGTTTGGAGGTTCGGGCGCTATGGCTACACCTTC. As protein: CASSHQTWFGTVWRFGRYGYTF.

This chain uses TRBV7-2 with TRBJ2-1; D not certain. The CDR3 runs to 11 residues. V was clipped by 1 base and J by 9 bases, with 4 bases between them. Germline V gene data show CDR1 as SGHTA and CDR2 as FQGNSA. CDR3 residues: CASSLGSEQFF. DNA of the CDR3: TGTGCCAGCAGCTTAGGCAGTGAGCAGTTCTTC.

The CDR3 nucleotides are TGTGCCAGCAGACCTACTATGGACAGAAGCCTCATCCACTCTGGAAACACCATATATTTT. It encodes CASRPTMDRSLIHSGNTIYF. The chain links TRBV27 to TRBJ1-3, with TRBD1 as a possible D gene (6 bases). V was cut by 6 bases and J by 0 bases, with 27 bases left in between. This CDR3 spans 20 amino acids. Germline CDR1 and CDR2: MNHEY and SMNVEV (reference sequence).

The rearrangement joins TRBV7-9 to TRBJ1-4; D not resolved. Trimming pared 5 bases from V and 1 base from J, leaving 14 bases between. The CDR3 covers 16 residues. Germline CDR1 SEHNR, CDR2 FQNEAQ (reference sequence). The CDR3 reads CASSPPSRVTNEKLFF. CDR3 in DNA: TGTGCCAGCAGCCCCCCGAGTCGGGTAACTAATGAAAAACTGTTTTTT.

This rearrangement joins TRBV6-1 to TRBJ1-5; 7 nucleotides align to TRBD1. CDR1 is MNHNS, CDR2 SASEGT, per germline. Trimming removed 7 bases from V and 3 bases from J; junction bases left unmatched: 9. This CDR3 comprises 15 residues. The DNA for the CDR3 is TGTGCCAGCATTACTCGGACAGGAGCCAATCAGCCCCAGCATTTT. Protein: CASITRTGANQPQHF.

The CDR3 nucleotides are TGTGCCAGCAGCGGAGGACAGGGTGCTGAAAAACTGTTTTTT. This sequence encodes CASSGGQGAEKLFF. The rearrangement joins TRBV7-2 to TRBJ1-4, with 8 bases fitting TRBD1. Unmatched junction bases numbered 6, after V lost 5 bases and J lost 7 bases. Germline CDR1 SGHTA, CDR2 FQGNSA. The CDR3 is made up of 14 amino acids.

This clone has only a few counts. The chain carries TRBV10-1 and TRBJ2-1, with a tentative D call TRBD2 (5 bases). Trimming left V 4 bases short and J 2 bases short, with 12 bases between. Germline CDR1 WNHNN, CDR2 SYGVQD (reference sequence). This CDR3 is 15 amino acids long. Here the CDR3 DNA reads TGCGCCAGCAGTGCGTCTCGGGAACCCTACAATGAGCAGTTCTTC. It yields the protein CASSASREPYNEQFF.

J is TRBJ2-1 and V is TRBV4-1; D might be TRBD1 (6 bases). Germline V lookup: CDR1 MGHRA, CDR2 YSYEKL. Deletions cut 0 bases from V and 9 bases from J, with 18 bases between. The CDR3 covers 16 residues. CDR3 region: CASSQDNGTGLGEQFF. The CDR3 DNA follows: TGCGCCAGCAGCCAAGATAACGGAACAGGGTTGGGTGAGCAGTTCTTC.